The 19 T cell receptor beta chains listed next were all sequenced from one sample in a study of blood T cell repertoires in COVID-19 (dated by TCRdb to between 2020 and 2021). Libraries were made using the immunoSEQ multiplex PCR assay. Held by TCRdb, this immuneACCESS table contains in-frame sequences only and omits some clones. Under half of the omission traces to an unresolved V gene where checked; the cause of the rest is unknown. The sample has about 240,000 clones on record, approximately 80% of them singletons. The top ten clones comprise roughly 3.2% of the sample. Sequencing used peripheral blood. Receptors originate from a woman between 18 and 30 years old with acute or convalescent COVID-19.

The J gene is TRBJ1-3, the V gene TRBV28; a weak D match, TRBD1 (5 bases). Per germline, CDR1 MDHEN and CDR2 SYDVKM. CDR3 size: 16 residues. Trimming removed 4 bases at V and 1 base at J, with 14 bases between. Here the CDR3 DNA reads TGTGCCAGCAGTTCACCCCAGGGTGTATCTGGAAACACCATATATTTT. Protein: CASSSPQGVSGNTIYF.

The gene calls are TRBV6-5 and TRBJ2-5; TRBD2 agrees at 7 bases. This CDR3 comprises 14 residues. Germline CDR1 is MNHEY and CDR2 is SVGAGI. The V and J ends lost 5 bases and 4 bases, in that order; junction bases with no gene match: 7. CDR3 sequence (DNA): TGTGCCAGCAGTACGGAGTGGGGGGGAGAGACCCAGTACTTC. It codes for CASSTEWGGETQYF.

The J gene is TRBJ1-4, the V gene TRBV5-1, with 10 bases matching TRBD1. V shed 4 bases, J shed 6 bases, and the junction held 3 bases outside the gene matches. Germline V lookup: CDR1 SGHRS, CDR2 YFSETQ. CDR3 length equals 14 residues. This CDR3 reads CASSRGTGDEKLFF. The CDR3 DNA reads TGCGCCAGCAGCCGTGGGACAGGGGATGAAAAACTGTTTTTT.

This chain joins TRBV4-3 and TRBJ1-1; tentative D call: TRBD1 (5 bases). Trimming pared 1 base from V and 10 bases from J, leaving 10 bases between. CDR3 length: 12 amino acids. CDR1 and CDR2 (germline): LGHNA, YSLEER. The CDR3 is CASSQVGLRAFF. The CDR3 coding sequence is TGCGCCAGCAGCCAAGTGGGACTTCGAGCTTTCTTT.

The rearrangement joins TRBV5-3 to TRBJ1-5; a possible D gene is TRBD1 (5 bases). TRBV5-3 is given ORF status, its function remaining uncertain. Trimming took off 2 bases at V and 6 bases at J, with 9 bases between the two ends. This CDR3 is 13 amino acids long. The CDR3 DNA is TGTGCCAGAAGCTTAGGGGTGGCTCAGCCCCAGCATTTT. It translates to CARSLGVAQPQHF.

Note on this clone: This sample also contains other DNA sequences that code for the same CDR3. This chain joins TRBV5-1 and TRBJ1-2; TRBD1 matches 7 bases. Looked up from germline, CDR1 is SGHRS and CDR2 is YFSETQ. Unmatched junction bases numbered 4, after V lost 0 bases and J lost 5 bases. The CDR3 totals 14 residues. DNA for the CDR3: TGCGCCAGCAGCTTGGAGGGGGCGCTTTATGGCTACACCTTC. It yields the protein CASSLEGALYGYTF.

The chain uses TRBV20-1 and TRBJ1-6, with TRBD1 matching over 8 bases. Unmatched junction bases numbered 7, after V lost 3 bases and J lost 6 bases. In germline, CDR1 is DFQATT, CDR2 SNEGSKA (reference sequence). This CDR3 spans 15 amino acids. The CDR3 sequence: CSASPQGAFNSPLHF. Written as DNA, the CDR3 is TGCAGTGCTAGTCCCCAGGGGGCGTTTAATTCACCCCTCCACTTT.

This rearrangement joins TRBV20-1 to TRBJ2-7; TRBD2 agrees at 9 bases. Looked up from germline, CDR1 is DFQATT and CDR2 is SNEGSKA (reference sequence). There are 13 residues in the CDR3. Losses at the gene ends were 3 bases for V and 4 bases for J; bases not matched to a gene: 4. CDR3 DNA: TGCAGTGCTAGTCCTAGCGGGGCTTACGAGCAGTACTTC. Protein sequence: CSASPSGAYEQYF.

This chain links TRBV25-1 with TRBJ1-4, with unresolved D. Trimming removed 2 bases at V and 3 bases at J, with 13 bases between. The length of the CDR3 is 16 residues. Germline V gives CDR1 MGHDK, CDR2 SYGVNS. CDR3 nucleotide sequence: TGTGCCAGCAGTGAAATCGTTACAGTTTCTAATGAAAAACTGTTTTTT. It specifies CASSEIVTVSNEKLFF.

The chain recombines TRBV18 with TRBJ2-1, with 11 bases lining up with TRBD2. With V trimmed by 6 bases and J by 8 bases, 12 bases remained unmatched. Germline CDR1 and CDR2: KGHSH and LQKENI. The CDR3 is made up of 16 amino acids. Here the CDR3 reads CASSLLTSGSGYEQFF. CDR3 nucleotides: TGTGCCAGCTCTCTTCTAACTAGCGGGAGTGGCTATGAGCAGTTCTTC. Drawing the rest from reference TRBV18 and TRBJ2-1, the complete variable domain is NAGVMQNPRHLVRRRGQEARLRCSPMKGHSHVYWYRQLPEEGLKFMVYLQKENIIDESGMPKERFSAEFPKEGPSILRIQQVVRGDSAAYFCASSLLTSGSGYEQFFGPGTRLTVL.

The chain has TRBV6-2 or TRBV6-3 and TRBJ2-1, with 13 bases that match TRBD2. This CDR3 contains 15 residues. The V gene end was trimmed by 5 bases and the J gene end by 6 bases; junction bases not matched to a gene: 4. Per germline, CDR1 MNHEY and CDR2 SVGEGT. The CDR3 region has the DNA TGTGCCAGCAGTACCACTAGCGGGAGGGCCAATGAGCAGTTCTTC. Encoded protein: CASSTTSGRANEQFF.

The chain has TRBV9 and TRBJ2-7; 9 nucleotides match TRBD2. Germline lookup yields CDR1 SGDLS and CDR2 YYNGEE. The V segment lost 2 bases and the J segment 0 bases; nucleotides outside the gene matches: 9. The CDR3 is 17 residues long. The CDR3 region is CASSVGPSGANSYEQYF. The CDR3 DNA sequence: TGTGCCAGCAGCGTGGGCCCTAGCGGGGCTAACTCCTACGAGCAGTACTTC.

The V call is TRBV6-1, the J call TRBJ2-5; D is possibly TRBD2 (6 bases). The germline gives CDR1 MNHNS, CDR2 SASEGT. This CDR3 has 17 amino acids. Trimming shortened V by 4 bases and J by 2 bases, and 20 bases separated the two germline ends. CDR3 DNA sequence: TGTGCCAGCAGTGTCTCCCGGCTTGGGGGACTTCAAGAGACCCAGTACTTC. Its protein product is CASSVSRLGGLQETQYF.

The rearrangement joins TRBV5-1 to TRBJ1-5; no reliable D call. The germline V and J ends were trimmed by 4 bases and 2 bases, with 13 bases remaining between them. The length of the CDR3 is 15 residues. The germline V gene encodes CDR1 SGHRS and CDR2 YFSETQ. The chain's CDR3 is CASSQSSGGNQPQHF. The CDR3 DNA reads TGCGCCAGCAGCCAAAGCAGCGGGGGCAATCAGCCCCAGCATTTT.

The chain couples TRBV20-1 to TRBJ2-2; TRBD2 matches 14 bases. V lost 3 bases to trimming and J lost 0 bases; unmatched junction nucleotides: 3. Germline lookup yields CDR1 DFQATT and CDR2 SNEGSKA (reference sequence). This CDR3 contains 17 residues. This CDR3 reads CSASGGLAGANTGELFF. CDR3 nucleotide sequence: TGCAGTGCTAGTGGGGGACTAGCGGGAGCGAACACCGGGGAGCTGTTTTTT.

V gene TRBV7-3 combines with J gene TRBJ2-7; 8 bases map to TRBD1. V shed 1 base and J 6 bases; nucleotides not matched to a gene: 8. CDR3 length: 15 amino acids. Per the germline V gene, CDR1 is SGHTA and CDR2 is FQGTGA. In DNA, the CDR3 is TGTGCCAGCAGCTTAATTCAGGGGGCGCGGAGCGAGCAGTACTTC. Translation: CASSLIQGARSEQYF.

This clone has only one observation. This chain uses TRBV5-1 with TRBJ1-1; D is ambiguous. Looked up from germline, CDR1 is SGHRS and CDR2 is YFSETQ. This CDR3 has 14 residues. Trimming shortened V by 1 base and J by 0 bases, and 7 bases separated the two germline ends. CDR3 region: CASSLLRMNTEAFF. For the CDR3, the DNA is TGCGCCAGCAGCTTGCTGCGAATGAACACTGAAGCTTTCTTT. The complete variable domain, with remaining parts taken from reference TRBV5-1 and TRBJ1-1, reads KAGVTQTPRYLIKTRGQQVTLSCSPISGHRSVSWYQQTPGQGLQFLFEYFSETQRNKGNFPGRFSGRQFSNSRSEMNVSTLELGDSALYLCASSLLRMNTEAFFGQGTRLTVV.

A few counts support this clone. The chain is built from TRBV6-4 and TRBJ2-2, with D uncertain. V lost 2 bases and J 3 bases, leaving 7 bases between the germline ends. Germline loops: CDR1 MRHNA, CDR2 SNTAGT. The CDR3 contains 14 residues. The CDR3 protein is CASSDDRDTGELFF. DNA of the CDR3: TGTGCCAGCAGTGACGATCGGGACACCGGGGAGCTGTTTTTT.

This clone was found a few times. The V gene is TRBV20-1, the J gene TRBJ2-7; D not certain. In germline, CDR1 is DFQATT, CDR2 SNEGSKA (reference sequence). Trimming stripped 3 bases from V and 3 bases from J, with 6 bases between. CDR3 length: 11 amino acids. CDR3 bases: TGCAGTGCTAGTCCCAACTACGAGCAGTACTTC. Protein: CSASPNYEQYF.